The source of this T cell receptor (beta chain) is a study of shared clonotypes between healthy human individuals. The study drew all its donors from Caucasian adults living in Nashville, Tennessee. Details on this clone: Its antigen remains unidentified.

Trimming shortened V by 7 bases and J by 2 bases, and 6 bases separated the two germline ends. Germline loops: CDR1 MDHEN, CDR2 SYDVKM. The CDR3 covers 11 residues. Findings of the study overall: What rarefaction showed was incomplete sorted-subset sequencing despite large depth.

Assay execution proceeded at the deep level. The data were produced by immunoSEQ multiplex PCR, yet TCRdb's version contains in-frame clones alone and is incomplete. The table lists roughly 700,000 clones, roughly 70% of them singletons. The sequence came from a woman aged 25-40 years in good health. Sequencing used memory CD4+ T cells sorted from blood. Specified subset: CD45RA-negative fraction. The chain carries TRBV28 and TRBJ2-7; D remains unclear. The CDR3 DNA sequence: TGTGCCAGCACCAATACCTACGAGCAGTACTTC. Translating gives CASTNTYEQYF.